Detailed here is one TCR beta chain. This table comes from immunoSEQ multiplex PCR, and its TCRdb copy is limited to in-frame clones, with some not included. The table includes roughly 150,000 clones, approximately 85% detected once. This record belongs to a study of T cell responses to AZD1222 COVID-19 vaccine. The source was peripheral blood, collected on day 0 of AZD1222 vaccination. The source is an adult in good health.

This CDR3 is CASSFSGGNQPQHF. The CDR3 bases are TGTGCCAGCAGCTTTTCAGGGGGCAATCAGCCCCAGCATTTT. V is TRBV13 and J is TRBJ1-5; D is perhaps TRBD1 (6 bases). The V and J ends lost 3 bases and 2 bases respectively, with 8 bases between them. The CDR3 spans 14 residues. The germline V gene encodes CDR1 PRHDT and CDR2 FYEKMQ (reference sequence). The variable domain in full, completed from reference TRBV13 and TRBJ1-5, reads AAGVIQSPRHLIKEKRETATLKCYPIPRHDTVYWYQQGPGQDPQFLISFYEKMQSDKGSIPDRFSAQQFSDYHSELNMSSLELGDSALYFCASSFSGGNQPQHFGDGTRLSIL.